Each of the 5 T cell receptor beta chains below was sequenced from the same sample in a study of monozygotic twins with inflammatory bowel disease. TCRdb re-called the 5' RACE reads and shows each CDR3 protein once, DNA omitted. The sample has 170,000 or so distinct CDR3 sequences. Sequencing was done on a sample of blood. These receptors came from a human donor with ulcerative colitis or Crohn's disease, or a healthy co-twin of an affected twin (not recorded which).

The chain carries TRBV11-3 and TRBJ1-2; TCRdb's assignment of TRBD1 cannot be checked, as there is no DNA. The CDR3 covers 20 residues. From germline, CDR1 is SGHNT and CDR2 YENEEA. This chain's CDR3 is CASSLVPRLGRGGANYGYTF.

The chain combines TRBV6-5 with TRBJ1-1; without DNA, the TCRdb call of TRBD1 cannot be checked. This CDR3 contains 17 residues. Germline loops: CDR1 MNHEY, CDR2 SVGAGI. CDR3 protein: CASSYPTIPGQAVAAFF.

The chain combines TRBV19 with TRBJ2-1; TCRdb lists TRBD2, though no DNA is available to test this call. Germline V CDR1 and CDR2: LNHDA, SQIVND (reference sequence). The CDR3 loop spans 16 amino acids. CDR3 protein: CAVRPPHGTSYNEQFF.

The rearrangement links TRBV6-5 to TRBJ2-4; TCRdb's D call of TRBD1 is untestable without DNA. CDR1 MNHEY and CDR2 SVGAGI come from the germline V gene. The CDR3 contains 13 residues. The CDR3 region is CASKGGAKNIQYF.

The gene calls are TRBV5-6 and TRBJ2-2; TCRdb's D call of TRBD2 is untestable without DNA. The CDR3 runs 19 residues. Germline loops: CDR1 SGHDT, CDR2 YYEEEE. The chain's CDR3 is CASSGQLFSGASNTGELFF.